The T cell receptor (beta chain) under discussion was sequenced for a study of human T cells and chemical hapten exposure. Study-level background: Patch tests containing 0.01% DPC, applied to the upper back, were read at 6 days.

Time point meaning: pre-sensitization, week 0. Treatment described: therapeutic diphenylcyclopropenone sensitization with weekly scalp DPC. The study drew its donors from alopecia patients who were 18 to 70 years old and suitable for DPC. The CDR3 length is 12 residues. The germline V and J ends were trimmed by 3 bases and 7 bases, with 7 bases remaining between them. The study's findings and limits: Compared to controls, expanded TCRs made significantly more large clusters of similar CDR3s.

This clonotype was seen repeatedly, ten times or more. The target antigen is unknown. TCRdb processed the RACE reads anew with MiXCR; each CDR3 protein has one entry. The data hold about 40,000 distinct CDR3 sequences, with approximately 10% observed a single time. This receptor was taken from a man aged 25 to 45 with alopecia areata. Some clones in this sample may be carry-over from other donors' samples. This chain joins TRBV12-3 or TRBV12-4 and TRBJ1-5, with no clear D. Here the sequenced sample was whole blood, taken in connection with sensitization to the hapten diphenylcyclopropenone (DPC). Here the CDR3 reads CASSFWQQPQHF. For the CDR3, the DNA is TGTGCCAGCAGTTTTTGGCAGCAGCCCCAGCATTTT.